The next 14 T cell receptor beta chains were all read from a single sample in a study of blood T cell repertoires in COVID-19. The table came from immunoSEQ multiplex PCR; TCRdb's copy has only in-frame clones and leaves some out. The sample has 190,000 or so clones; 87% are singletons. The specimen was peripheral blood. These receptors were taken from a man aged 40-50 years with active or convalescent COVID-19.

This clone was counted a few times. The V and J genes are TRBV2 and TRBJ1-1, with D possibly TRBD1 on 6 matching bases. The V gene lost 1 base and the J gene lost 11 bases, with 17 bases spanning the gap. Germline V gives CDR1 SNHLY, CDR2 FYNNEI. CDR3 size: 14 residues. CDR3 nucleotide sequence: TGTGCCAGCAGTGAAGGGGGGGGCGGGCTGAATGCTTTCTTT. This gives the protein CASSEGGGGLNAFF.

The CDR3 loop is CASSPMAGGADEQYF. DNA of the CDR3: TGTGCCAGCAGCCCGATGGCAGGGGGCGCAGACGAGCAGTACTTC. This chain joins TRBV9 and TRBJ2-7; 8 bases map to TRBD1. The CDR3 length is 15 residues. The V and J ends lost 4 bases and 5 bases, in that order; junction bases with no gene match: 11. The germline V gene has CDR1 SGDLS and CDR2 YYNGEE.

The rearrangement joins TRBV19 to TRBJ1-4, with TRBD1 as a possible D gene (6 bases). The CDR3 has 14 amino acids. The germline V gene has CDR1 LNHDA and CDR2 SQIVND (reference sequence). V lost 6 bases and J 4 bases, leaving 12 bases between the germline ends. The CDR3 DNA reads as TGTGCCAGTAGCGTTGACAGGATTAATGAAAAACTGTTTTTT. It codes for CASSVDRINEKLFF.

V gene TRBV12-3 or TRBV12-4 combines with J gene TRBJ1-1; D not certain. The CDR3 runs to 12 residues. The germline V and J ends were trimmed by 1 base and 7 bases, with 7 bases remaining between them. CDR3 sequence (DNA): TGTGCCAGCAGTTTAGGAGGGAGTGAAGCTTTCTTT. It encodes CASSLGGSEAFF.

V is TRBV30 and J is TRBJ1-6, with unresolved D. V lost 1 base to trimming and J lost 10 bases, with 8 bases between them. Germline-derived CDR1 and CDR2 are GTSNPN and SVGIG (reference sequence). The CDR3 spans 12 residues. The DNA of the CDR3 is TGTGCCTGGAGTGGCAACCGGTCACCCCTCCACTTT. This sequence encodes CAWSGNRSPLHF.

This clone was seen only once. This sequence joins TRBV7-8 and TRBJ2-2; 14 bases match TRBD2. Looked up from germline, CDR1 is SGHVS and CDR2 is FQNEAQ. This CDR3 spans 19 amino acids. J gave up 4 bases and V 2 bases, and 9 bases lay outside the gene matches. Here the CDR3 DNA reads TGTGCCAGCAGCTTATCCCGACTAGCGGGGGGGCCAGGCACCGGGGAGCTGTTTTTT. It translates to CASSLSRLAGGPGTGELFF. Full variable domain (remainder filled in from reference TRBV7-8 and TRBJ2-2): GAGVSQSPRYKVAKRGQDVALRCDPISGHVSLFWYQQALGQGPEFLTYFQNEAQLDKSGLPSDRFFAERPEGSVSTLKIQRTQQEDSAVYLCASSLSRLAGGPGTGELFFGEGSRLTVL.

J is TRBJ2-6 and V is TRBV30; the match to TRBD1 covers 8 bases. CDR1 is GTSNPN and CDR2 is SVGIG in the germline V gene (reference sequence). J gave up 2 bases and V 2 bases, and 2 bases lay outside the gene matches. This CDR3 contains 15 residues. The chain's CDR3 is CAWSQGAAGANVLTF. In nucleotides, the CDR3 is TGTGCCTGGAGTCAGGGGGCAGCTGGGGCCAACGTCCTGACTTTC.

The chain is built from TRBV5-1 and TRBJ2-5, with 10 bases that match TRBD2. Germline CDR1 and CDR2: SGHRS and YFSETQ. Trimming cost V 0 bases and J 6 bases; bases outside gene matches: 8. This CDR3 region has 16 residues. CDR3 sequence reads: CASSLDTAGGPQTQYF. Written as DNA, the CDR3 is TGCGCCAGCAGCTTGGATACAGCGGGGGGGCCGCAGACCCAGTACTTC.

The DNA for the CDR3 is TGTGCCAGCAGCTTCGCTCAGGGGGGATGCAATCAGCCCCAGCATTTT. It is translated as CASSFAQGGCNQPQHF. V usage is TRBV7-3 and J usage is TRBJ1-5; the match to TRBD1 covers 7 bases. V shed 3 bases, J shed 2 bases, and the junction held 7 bases outside the gene matches. The CDR3 has 16 residues. CDR1 and CDR2 from the germline V gene are SGHTA and FQGTGA. The complete variable domain, with remaining parts taken from reference TRBV7-3 and TRBJ1-5, reads GAGVSQTPSNKVTEKGKYVELRCDPISGHTALYWYRQSLGQGPEFLIYFQGTGAADDSGLPNDRFFAVRPEGSVSTLKIQRTERGDSAVYLCASSFAQGGCNQPQHFGDGTRLSIL.

The rearrangement joins TRBV11-2 to TRBJ2-3; D is perhaps TRBD1 (5 bases). CDR3 length equals 15 residues. Looked up from germline, CDR1 is SGHAT and CDR2 is FQNNGV. V was clipped by 3 bases and J by 1 base, with 11 bases between them. CDR3 bases: TGTGCCAGCAGCTTCGCTGGGGCCCGCACAGATACGCAGTATTTT. It encodes CASSFAGARTDTQYF.

The rearrangement joins TRBV11-2 to TRBJ2-1; the match to TRBD1 covers 9 bases. This CDR3 spans 16 amino acids. The germline CDR1 and CDR2 sequences are SGHAT and FQNNGV. The trim removed 6 bases at V and 4 bases at J, leaving 10 bases unmatched. The CDR3 protein is CASRTNRGRRYNEQFF. The CDR3 DNA sequence: TGTGCCAGCAGGACAAACAGGGGGCGCAGGTACAATGAGCAGTTCTTC.

The CDR3 DNA reads as TGTGCCAGTAGCCTAATGGGAGAAGCCCGATACGAGCAGTACTTC. The encoded protein is CASSLMGEARYEQYF. The chain uses TRBV19 and TRBJ2-7, with D possibly TRBD2 on 5 matching bases. In germline, CDR1 is LNHDA, CDR2 SQIVND (reference sequence). V was shortened by 6 bases and J by 4 bases, with 19 bases between the two germline ends. This CDR3 is built from 15 residues. The whole variable domain, remainder taken from reference TRBV19 and TRBJ2-7, is DGGITQSPKYLFRKEGQNVTLSCEQNLNHDAMYWYRQDPGQGLRLIYYSQIVNDFQKGDIAEGYSVSREKKESFPLTVTSAQKNPTAFYLCASSLMGEARYEQYFGPGTRLTVT.

The chain has TRBV5-6 and TRBJ1-4; the D gene is possibly TRBD1 (5 bases). V lost 4 bases, J lost 4 bases, and 17 bases lay in between. Per germline, CDR1 SGHDT and CDR2 YYEEEE. CDR3 length equals 16 residues. The DNA for the CDR3 is TGTGCCAGCAGCCCCGCCCTTGGGAGGGGTAATGAAAAACTGTTTTTT. Translating it yields CASSPALGRGNEKLFF.

This chain's CDR3 is CASSVATANTEAFF. CDR3 in DNA: TGTGCCAGCAGCGTAGCGACAGCGAACACTGAAGCTTTCTTT. The chain joins TRBV9 to TRBJ1-1; TRBD1 is a possible D gene (5 bases). Trimming stripped 0 bases from V and 1 base from J, with 7 bases between. The germline gives CDR1 SGDLS, CDR2 YYNGEE. The CDR3 length is 14 residues.